One sample yielded the 21 T cell receptor beta chains listed below, sequenced in a study of blood T cell repertoires in COVID-19. Data came from immunoSEQ multiplex PCR; TCRdb stores just in-frame clones and leaves some out. The profile shows fewer than 700,000 clones, roughly nine tenths of them singletons. Sequencing used peripheral blood. The receptors stem from a woman in her forties or fifties with COVID-19, enrolled during active disease.

This sequence joins TRBV7-9 and TRBJ1-1; D gene ambiguous. The CDR3 consists of 14 residues. Between the trimmed V and J ends, which lost 2 bases and 6 bases, there was a span of 13 bases. Germline V gives CDR1 SEHNR, CDR2 FQNEAQ (reference sequence). The DNA for the CDR3 is TGTGCCAGCAGCTTAATGAACAGTGGATCTGAAGCTTTCTTT. As protein: CASSLMNSGSEAFF.

This clone was seen once. V and J are TRBV28 and TRBJ2-5; 7 positions agree with TRBD2. CDR3 length: 15 residues. The junction had 9 bases not matched to a gene; V was cut back by 6 bases and J by 2 bases. Germline V gives CDR1 MDHEN, CDR2 SYDVKM. CDR3 in DNA: TGTGCCAGCAGCTCTGGACTAGAAACTCAAGAGACCCAGTACTTC. This gives the protein CASSSGLETQETQYF.

This chain joins TRBV25-1 and TRBJ1-2; D is unresolved. The CDR3 loop spans 13 amino acids. With 3 bases removed from V and 4 bases from J, the gap between germline ends came to 9 bases. Germline V CDR1 and CDR2: MGHDK, SYGVNS. CDR3 DNA sequence: TGTGCCAGCAGTGACCGCACATTCTATGGCTACACCTTC. Translating gives CASSDRTFYGYTF.

The gene calls are TRBV7-3 and TRBJ2-3; TRBD2 aligns across 8 bases. V was clipped by 1 base and J by 1 base; unmatched bases: 7. CDR1 is SGHTA and CDR2 is FQGTGA in the germline V gene. This CDR3 spans 17 amino acids. CDR3 sequence reads: CASSLSTSGGGTDTQYF. CDR3 bases: TGTGCCAGCAGCTTAAGTACCAGCGGGGGCGGCACAGATACGCAGTATTTT.

CDR3 sequence reads: CASSSQGMTEAFF. As DNA, the CDR3 is TGTGCCAGCAGCTCACAGGGGATGACTGAAGCTTTCTTT. The chain has TRBV7-3 and TRBJ1-1; 7 bases fit TRBD1. The CDR3 consists of 13 residues. Trimming cost V 4 bases and J 5 bases; bases outside gene matches: 4. Germline loops: CDR1 SGHTA, CDR2 FQGTGA. The full variable domain, completed using reference TRBV7-3 and TRBJ1-1, is GAGVSQTPSNKVTEKGKYVELRCDPISGHTALYWYRQSLGQGPEFLIYFQGTGAADDSGLPNDRFFAVRPEGSVSTLKIQRTERGDSAVYLCASSSQGMTEAFFGQGTRLTVV.

The chain joins TRBV10-3 to TRBJ2-6; the match to TRBD1 covers 7 bases. V lost 6 bases to trimming and J lost 1 base; unmatched junction nucleotides: 12. Per the germline V gene, CDR1 is ENHRY and CDR2 is SYGVKD. CDR3 length: 18 residues. The CDR3 reads CAISPRGQGRSGANVLTF. The CDR3 DNA reads TGTGCCATCAGCCCTAGGGGGCAGGGGCGGTCTGGGGCCAACGTCCTGACTTTC.

This chain connects TRBV6-6 to TRBJ1-6; D possibly corresponds to TRBD1 (5 bases). CDR3 size: 13 residues. Germline CDR1 reads MNHNY; CDR2 reads SVGAGI (reference sequence). The V end lost 7 bases, the J end lost 6 bases, and 10 bases lay between the germline ends. Here the CDR3 reads CASIQGGNSPLHF. The CDR3 region has the DNA TGTGCCAGCATTCAGGGAGGTAATTCACCCCTCCACTTT.

The chain recombines TRBV7-9 with TRBJ1-2; D is possibly TRBD1 (5 bases). This CDR3 spans 14 amino acids. V gave up 1 base and J gave up 3 bases, with 9 bases separating them. Germline CDR1 SEHNR, CDR2 FQNEAQ (reference sequence). This CDR3 reads CASSLGSRDYGYTF. DNA of the CDR3: TGTGCCAGCAGCTTAGGGTCCAGGGACTATGGCTACACCTTC. The full variable domain, in which reference TRBV7-9 and TRBJ1-2 provide the parts outside the CDR3, is DTGVSQNPRHKITKRGQNVTFRCDPISEHNRLYWYRQTLGQGPEFLTYFQNEAQLEKSRLLSDRFSAERPKGSFSTLEIQRTEQGDSAMYLCASSLGSRDYGYTFGSGTRLTVV.

The chain employs TRBV30 and TRBJ1-4, with D possibly being TRBD1 (5 bases). The CDR3 has 15 residues. The V gene's germline CDR1 is GTSNPN and CDR2 SVGIG (reference sequence). Trimming took 2 bases from V and 8 from J, leaving 18 bases between them. The CDR3 region is CAWSNTLGDGEKLFF. In DNA, the CDR3 is TGTGCCTGGAGTAACACCTTAGGGGATGGAGAAAAACTGTTTTTT.

V gene TRBV28 combines with J gene TRBJ2-7; D may be TRBD1 (5 bases). V was shortened by 0 bases and J by 2 bases, with 8 bases between the two germline ends. The CDR3 has 14 residues. Germline V gene data show CDR1 as MDHEN and CDR2 as SYDVKM. This CDR3 is CASSLWDTTYEQYF. The CDR3, as DNA: TGTGCCAGCAGTTTATGGGACACAACCTACGAGCAGTACTTC.

The count of this clone is one. The chain is built from TRBV1 and TRBJ1-2; the table names TRBD1, a call not compared with the DNA. TRBV1 corresponds to a pseudogene. The CDR3 contains 15 residues. The CDR3: CTSSPGGAFKGGYTF. The CDR3 coding sequence is TGCACCAGCAGCCCAGGGGGCGCGTTTAAAGGGGGCTACACCTTC.

The gene calls are TRBV6-2 or TRBV6-3 and TRBJ1-1, with a weak D call TRBD1 (6 bases). Trimming left V 4 bases short and J 2 bases short, with 17 bases between. CDR1 is MNHEY, CDR2 SVGEGT, per germline. The CDR3 loop spans 16 amino acids. The CDR3 is CASSFPRQVPNTEAFF. The CDR3 coding sequence is TGTGCCAGCAGTTTCCCCCGACAGGTACCTAACACTGAAGCTTTCTTT.

The chain recombines TRBV15 with TRBJ2-1, with a tentative D call TRBD2 (5 bases). There are 14 residues in the CDR3. CDR1 LNHNV and CDR2 YYDKDF come from the germline V gene (reference sequence). Deletions cut 1 base from V and 7 bases from J, with 11 bases between. The CDR3 DNA follows: TGTGCCACCAGCAGAGCGGGGAGAGGGAATGAGCAGTTCTTC. This codes for CATSRAGRGNEQFF.

The rearrangement uses TRBV6-5 and TRBJ1-6, with D maybe TRBD1 (6 bases). CDR1 is MNHEY and CDR2 is SVGAGI in the germline V gene. The V gene lost 6 bases and the J gene lost 5 bases, with 11 bases spanning the gap. The CDR3 totals 14 residues. The CDR3 loop reads CASSSWTDNSPLHF. The CDR3 DNA is TGTGCCAGCAGCTCCTGGACAGATAATTCACCCCTCCACTTT.

This sequence joins TRBV2 and TRBJ1-2, with a possible D match to TRBD1 (6 bases). The CDR3 has 14 amino acids. Germline-derived CDR1 and CDR2 are SNHLY and FYNNEI. The CDR3 DNA is TGTGCTTCTTCCGGGGGGGCGTCGAACTATGGCTACACCTTC. Translated, it gives CASSGGASNYGYTF.

This clone was observed a few times. V and J are TRBV6-4 and TRBJ1-2; D uncertain. V was clipped by 0 bases and J by 8 bases, with 10 bases between them. Germline V gives CDR1 MRHNA, CDR2 SNTAGT. This CDR3 has 13 residues. The CDR3 here is CASSDSRARGYTF. The CDR3, as DNA: TGTGCCAGCAGTGACTCGAGGGCTCGGGGCTACACCTTC.

This chain uses TRBV27 with TRBJ1-5, with 7 bases fitting TRBD1. Germline V gene lookup returns CDR1 MNHEY and CDR2 SMNVEV (reference sequence). This CDR3 region has 16 residues. The junction had 10 bases not matched to a gene; V was cut back by 8 bases and J by 0 bases. The CDR3 sequence: CASSRTGGSSNQPQHF. For the CDR3, the DNA is TGTGCCAGCTCTAGGACAGGAGGGAGTAGCAATCAGCCCCAGCATTTT.

This clone was recorded only once. The chain is built from TRBV18 and TRBJ1-1, with D possibly being TRBD1 (6 bases). Germline V gene lookup returns CDR1 KGHSH and CDR2 LQKENI. The CDR3 has 16 residues. The V end was cut by 4 bases, the J end by 3 bases, with 18 bases between. The CDR3 loop reads CASSLGGGVLDTEAFF. The CDR3 DNA sequence: TGTGCCAGCTCACTCGGTGGGGGCGTACTGGACACTGAAGCTTTCTTT.

This clone occurred a few times. The chain is built from TRBV30 and TRBJ1-5, with no clear D. Germline-derived CDR1 and CDR2 are GTSNPN and SVGIG (reference sequence). The CDR3 is 13 amino acids. V was pared by 2 bases and J by 9 bases, with 14 bases between. The CDR3 loop reads CAWSLGGQGPQHF. The CDR3 bases are TGTGCCTGGAGTCTTGGCGGCCAAGGGCCCCAGCATTTT.

The chain combines TRBV30 with TRBJ1-6; D is ambiguous. V shed 8 bases and J shed 0 bases, with 8 bases lying between them. The CDR3 is made up of 13 amino acids. In germline, CDR1 is GTSNPN, CDR2 SVGIG (reference sequence). CDR3 residues: CAGGSSYNSPLHF. The CDR3 DNA reads as TGTGCCGGAGGTAGCTCCTATAATTCACCCCTCCACTTT.

J is TRBJ2-3 and V is TRBV6-1; no clear D gene. The length of the CDR3 is 16 residues. V was pared by 0 bases and J by 5 bases, with 15 bases between. Germline V gene sequence: CDR1 MNHNS, CDR2 SASEGT. The CDR3 DNA reads TGTGCCAGCAGTGAAGCAACAGTCCCGGCAGGAGATACGCAGTATTTT. Its translation is CASSEATVPAGDTQYF.